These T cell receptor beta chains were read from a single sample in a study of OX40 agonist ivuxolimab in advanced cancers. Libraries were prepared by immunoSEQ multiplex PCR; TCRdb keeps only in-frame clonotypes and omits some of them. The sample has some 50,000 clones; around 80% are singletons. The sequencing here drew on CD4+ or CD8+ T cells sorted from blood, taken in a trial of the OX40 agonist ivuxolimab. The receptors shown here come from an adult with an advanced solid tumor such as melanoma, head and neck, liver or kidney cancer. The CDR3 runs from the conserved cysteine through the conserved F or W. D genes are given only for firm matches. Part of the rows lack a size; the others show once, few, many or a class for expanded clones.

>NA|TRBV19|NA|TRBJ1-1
CAPRGGAETEAFF
TGTGCCCCTAGGGGGGGGGCGGAAACTGAAGCTTTCTTT
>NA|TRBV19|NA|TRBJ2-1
CASSIAGISALDNEQFF
TGTGCCAGTAGTATAGCCGGGATTAGTGCCCTAGACAATGAGCAGTTCTTC
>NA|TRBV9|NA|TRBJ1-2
CASSPRTDSSGYTF
TGTGCCAGCAGCCCAAGGACAGATTCGTCAGGCTACACCTTC
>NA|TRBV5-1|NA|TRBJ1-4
CASSLEGVGEKLFF
TGCGCCAGCAGCTTGGAAGGGGTGGGTGAAAAACTGTTTTTT
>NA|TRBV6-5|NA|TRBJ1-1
CASSLAGGEAFF
TGTGCCAGCAGTTTGGCGGGGGGTGAAGCTTTCTTT
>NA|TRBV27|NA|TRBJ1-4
CASSLSPGLGEKLFF
TGTGCCAGCAGTTTATCGCCGGGGCTGGGGGAAAAACTGTTTTTT
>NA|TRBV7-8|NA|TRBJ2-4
CASSSGLPGAKNIQYF
TGTGCCAGCAGCTCGGGACTCCCGGGGGCCAAAAACATTCAGTACTTC
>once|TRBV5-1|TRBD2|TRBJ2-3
CASSAGVSTDTQYF
TGCGCCAGCTCAGCGGGAGTCAGCACAGATACGCAGTATTTT
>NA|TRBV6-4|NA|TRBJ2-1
CASSVDGTIRTSEQFF
TGTGCCAGCAGCGTTGACGGGACGATTCGGACATCAGAGCAGTTCTTC
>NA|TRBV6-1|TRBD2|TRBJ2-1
CASTPGVAGENEQFF
TGTGCCAGCACCCCAGGGGTAGCGGGAGAAAATGAGCAGTTCTTC
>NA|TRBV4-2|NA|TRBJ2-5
CASSQQQGQETQYF
TGTGCCAGCAGCCAGCAGCAAGGACAAGAGACCCAGTACTTC
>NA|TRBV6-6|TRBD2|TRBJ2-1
CASIDSSGPQFF
TGTGCCAGCATCGACTCTAGCGGACCGCAGTTCTTC
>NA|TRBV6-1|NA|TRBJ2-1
CASSGDPEGLSEQFF
TGTGCCAGCAGTGGGGACCCTGAGGGTCTGAGCGAGCAGTTCTTC
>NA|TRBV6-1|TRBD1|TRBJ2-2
CASRGDRGTGELFF
TGTGCCAGCAGGGGGGACAGGGGGACCGGGGAGCTGTTTTTT
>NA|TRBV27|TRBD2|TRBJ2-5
CASRPGGGSGVETQYF
TGTGCCAGCAGACCCGGCGGGGGGTCGGGAGTGGAGACCCAGTACTTC
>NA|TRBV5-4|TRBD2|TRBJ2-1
CASSFGGDNEQFF
TGTGCCAGCAGCTTTGGGGGGGACAATGAGCAGTTCTTC
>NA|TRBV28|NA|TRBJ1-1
CASSSPDGYTEAFF
TGTGCCAGCAGTTCACCGGACGGCTACACTGAAGCTTTCTTT
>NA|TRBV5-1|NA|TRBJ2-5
CASSNPQGKETQYF
TGCGCCAGCAGCAACCCCCAGGGGAAGGAGACCCAGTACTTC
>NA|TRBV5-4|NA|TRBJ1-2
CASSLDGLRLGYGYTF
TGTGCCAGCAGCTTGGATGGTCTCAGGCTCGGCTATGGCTACACCTTC
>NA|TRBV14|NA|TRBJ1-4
CASSQPGDGVREKLFF
TGTGCCAGCAGCCAACCAGGCGATGGTGTAAGGGAAAAACTGTTTTTT
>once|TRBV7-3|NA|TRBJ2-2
CASSFDNSNTGELFF
TGTGCCAGCAGCTTCGACAACTCGAACACCGGGGAGCTGTTTTTT
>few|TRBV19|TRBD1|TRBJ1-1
CASSGAQGDTEAFF
TGTGCCAGTAGTGGGGCACAGGGGGACACTGAAGCTTTCTTT
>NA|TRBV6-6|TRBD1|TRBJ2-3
CASSPNRGPTTDTQYF
TGTGCCAGCAGTCCTAACAGGGGGCCTACCACAGATACGCAGTATTTT
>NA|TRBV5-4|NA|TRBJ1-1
CASSSRASREAFF
TGTGCCAGCAGCTCCCGGGCCAGCAGAGAAGCTTTCTTT
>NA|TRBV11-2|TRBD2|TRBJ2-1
CASSSPGGFEQFF
TGTGCCAGCAGCTCTCCCGGGGGGTTTGAGCAGTTCTTC
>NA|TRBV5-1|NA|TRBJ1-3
CASSLGVSGNTIYF
TGCGCCAGCAGCTTGGGGGTCTCTGGAAACACCATATATTTT
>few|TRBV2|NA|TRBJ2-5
CASSVGTENRGGQYF
TGTGCCAGCAGTGTAGGGACAGAAAACAGGGGGGGCCAGTACTTC
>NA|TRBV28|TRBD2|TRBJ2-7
CASSRPQGAGGGKQYF
TGTGCCAGCAGTCGACCCCAGGGCGCGGGAGGTGGCAAGCAGTACTTC
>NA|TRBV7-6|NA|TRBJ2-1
CASSLAGVSYYNEQFF
TGTGCCAGCAGCTTAGCGGGCGTCTCCTACTACAATGAGCAGTTCTTC
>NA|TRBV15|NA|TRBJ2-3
CATSTRFDAIGTDTQYF
TGTGCCACCAGCACCCGCTTTGACGCAATCGGCACAGATACGCAGTATTTT
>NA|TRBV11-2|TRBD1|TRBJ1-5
CASSWTGEQPQHF
TGTGCCAGCAGCTGGACAGGGGAACAGCCCCAGCATTTT
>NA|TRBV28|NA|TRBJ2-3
CASSLSFGSIDTQYF
TGTGCCAGCAGTTTATCATTCGGGAGTATAGATACGCAGTATTTT
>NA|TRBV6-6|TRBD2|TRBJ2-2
CASSYSKLAGTGELFF
TGTGCCAGCAGTTACTCGAAGCTAGCGGGGACCGGGGAGCTGTTTTTT
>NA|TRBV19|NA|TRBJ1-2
CASSLRTETRRGYTF
TGTGCCAGTAGTCTCCGGACAGAAACAAGGAGAGGCTACACCTTC
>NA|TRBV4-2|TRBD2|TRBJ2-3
CASSQVAGGPTDTQYF
TGTGCCAGCAGCCAAGTGGCGGGAGGGCCGACAGATACGCAGTATTTT
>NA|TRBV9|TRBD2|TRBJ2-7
CASSAGLAGAQEQYF
TGTGCCAGCAGCGCCGGACTAGCGGGAGCTCAGGAGCAGTACTTC
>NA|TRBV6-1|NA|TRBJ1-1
CASSMGRNTEAFF
TGTGCCAGCAGTATGGGGCGGAACACTGAAGCTTTCTTT
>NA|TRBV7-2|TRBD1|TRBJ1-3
CASSTSGTGSGNTIYF
TGTGCCAGCAGCACCTCCGGGACAGGGTCAGGAAACACCATATATTTT
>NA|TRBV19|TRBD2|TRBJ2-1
CASRESGRTHNEQFF
TGTGCCAGTAGGGAGAGCGGGAGAACCCACAATGAGCAGTTCTTC
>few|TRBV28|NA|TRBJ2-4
CASSLDGAVQYF
TGTGCCAGCAGTTTGGACGGGGCAGTTCAGTACTTC
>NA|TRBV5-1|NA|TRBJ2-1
CASSRDWVSNEQFF
TGCGCCAGCAGCCGGGACTGGGTCTCCAATGAGCAGTTCTTC
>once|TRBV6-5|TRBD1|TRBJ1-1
CASNRGRGGTEAFF
TGTGCCTCAAACAGGGGGCGCGGGGGCACTGAAGCTTTCTTT
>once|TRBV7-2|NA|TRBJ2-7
CASSLGPEQYF
TGTGCCAGCAGCTTAGGCCCCGAGCAGTACTTC
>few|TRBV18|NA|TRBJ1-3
CASSPSPLIPGNTIYF
TGTGCCAGCTCACCTTCCCCTTTGATACCTGGAAACACCATATATTTT
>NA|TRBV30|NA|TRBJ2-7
CAWSTGMAGHISYEQYF
TGTGCCTGGAGTACGGGAATGGCGGGACACATTTCCTACGAGCAGTACTTC
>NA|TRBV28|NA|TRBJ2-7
CASSFSGHGHYEQYF
TGTGCCAGCAGTTTCTCCGGACACGGACACTACGAGCAGTACTTC
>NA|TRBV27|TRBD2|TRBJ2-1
CASSGAAGGYNEQFF
TGTGCCAGCAGTGGGGCGGCGGGAGGATACAATGAGCAGTTCTTC
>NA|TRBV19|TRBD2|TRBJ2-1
CASSLAGYNEQFF
TGTGCCAGTAGTCTAGCGGGGTACAATGAGCAGTTCTTC
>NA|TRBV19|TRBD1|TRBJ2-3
CASSTLGQASTDTQYF
TGTGCCAGTAGTACCCTAGGACAGGCTAGCACAGATACGCAGTATTTT
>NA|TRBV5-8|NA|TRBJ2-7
CASSSPPTANRYEQYF
TGTGCCAGCAGCTCCCCCCCCACAGCCAATAGGTACGAGCAGTACTTC
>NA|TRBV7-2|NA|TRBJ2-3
CASSITSVGAGGSQYF
TGTGCCAGCAGCATTACTAGCGTCGGAGCAGGGGGATCGCAGTATTTT
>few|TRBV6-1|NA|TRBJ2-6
CASSAQPGQANVLTF
TGTGCCAGCAGTGCCCAGCCGGGACAGGCCAACGTCCTGACTTTC
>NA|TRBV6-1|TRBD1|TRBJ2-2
CASSAFHGTGGTGELFF
TGTGCCAGCAGTGCTTTTCACGGGACAGGGGGCACCGGGGAGCTGTTTTTT
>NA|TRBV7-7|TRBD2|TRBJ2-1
CASSLRPAGVGNNEQFF
TGTGCCAGCAGCTTACGTCCAGCGGGAGTGGGGAACAATGAGCAGTTCTTC
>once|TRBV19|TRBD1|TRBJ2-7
CASSAGTGRYEQYF
TGTGCCAGTAGCGCCGGGACAGGGCGATACGAGCAGTACTTC